The 9 T cell receptor beta chains below all came from one sample that was sequenced in a study of T-cell reconstitution after alpha-beta-depleted transplantation in children. A library of TCRbeta sequences, prepared with unique molecular identifiers, was generated. MiXCR, applied by TCRdb to the PCR reads, yields one record per CDR3 protein. The sample has roughly 280,000 distinct CDR3 sequences; under 14% are singletons. The starting material was peripheral blood, obtained 180 days after TCRalphabeta/CD19-depleted stem cell transplant. These receptors all come from a male patient between 2 and 15 years old who had a stem cell transplant for chronic granulomatous disease, so the T cells may come from the graft donor.

This clonotype was detected many times. J is TRBJ2-7 and V is TRBV6-1; 8 bases fit TRBD2. Germline loops: CDR1 MNHNS, CDR2 SASEGT. CDR3 length: 14 residues. Unmatched junction bases numbered 6, after V lost 6 bases and J lost 2 bases. For the CDR3, the DNA is TGTGCCAGCAGGGAGAGCGGGAGCCCCTACGAGCAGTACTTC. Translating it yields CASRESGSPYEQYF.

The chain links TRBV12-3 or TRBV12-4 to TRBJ2-2; 12 bases line up with TRBD2. V was clipped by 5 bases and J by 2 bases; unmatched bases: 6. CDR3 length: 17 residues. CDR3 sequence (DNA): TGTGCCAGCAGTACATGGACTAGCGGGGTTAACACCGGGGAGCTGTTTTTT. Protein product: CASSTWTSGVNTGELFF.

The sample holds many counts of this clonotype. This chain uses TRBV15 with TRBJ1-4; no clear D gene. From germline, CDR1 is LNHNV and CDR2 YYDKDF (reference sequence). Trimming shortened V by 1 base and J by 8 bases, and 11 bases separated the two germline ends. This CDR3 is built from 14 residues. CDR3 nucleotide sequence: TGTGCCACCAGCAGAGCCAGGATCGAGGAAAAACTGTTTTTT. Protein sequence: CATSRARIEEKLFF. Full variable domain (outside the CDR3, taken from reference TRBV15 and TRBJ1-4): DAMVIQNPRYQVTQFGKPVTLSCSQTLNHNVMYWYQQKSSQAPKLLFHYYDKDFNNEADTPDNFQSRRPNTSFCFLDIRSPGLGDTAMYLCATSRARIEEKLFFGSGTQLSVL.

The chain employs TRBV11-1 and TRBJ2-1; unclear D gene. Germline-derived CDR1 and CDR2 are SGHAT and FQDESV (reference sequence). The CDR3 totals 19 residues. Trimming shortened V by 1 base and J by 7 bases, and 26 bases separated the two germline ends. The CDR3 bases are TGTGCCAGCAGCTTAGGGCTTTTTAATGGCCGTCCGGGTGGTAATGAGCAGTTCTTC. Translating gives CASSLGLFNGRPGGNEQFF.

This clonotype has ten or more counts. The chain uses TRBV10-3 and TRBJ2-1; TRBD2 matches 8 bases. This CDR3 spans 16 amino acids. V lost 4 bases to trimming and J lost 0 bases; unmatched junction nucleotides: 5. The germline V gene has CDR1 ENHRY and CDR2 SYGVKD. CDR3 sequence: CAISAVAGSSYNEQFF. The CDR3 nucleotides are TGTGCCATCAGTGCCGTAGCGGGAAGCTCCTACAATGAGCAGTTCTTC.

This clonotype was counted ten times or more. The chain has TRBV28 and TRBJ2-5; weak D call: TRBD1 (5 bases). The CDR3 totals 13 residues. The V gene's germline CDR1 is MDHEN and CDR2 SYDVKM. Trimming removed 7 bases from V and 2 bases from J, with 11 bases in between. In DNA form, the CDR3 reads TGTGCCAGCAACCAGGGTTGGCAAGAGACCCAGTACTTC. It translates to CASNQGWQETQYF. Variable domain in full (rest from reference TRBV28 and TRBJ2-5): DVKVTQSSRYLVKRTGEKVFLECVQDMDHENMFWYRQDPGLGLRLIYFSYDVKMKEKGDIPEGYSVSREKKERFSLILESASTNQTSMYLCASNQGWQETQYFGPGTRLLVL.

This clonotype was seen ten or more times. The chain carries TRBV28 and TRBJ2-1, with 10 bases fitting TRBD2. Per the germline V gene, CDR1 is MDHEN and CDR2 is SYDVKM. With 11 bases clipped from V and 7 bases from J, the junction kept 17 bases outside the gene matches. The CDR3 extends over 16 amino acids. CDR3 loop: CAAGAGGKMIGNEQFF. The CDR3 nucleotides are TGTGCCGCGGGAGCGGGAGGGAAGATGATTGGGAATGAGCAGTTCTTC.

This clonotype was seen at least ten times. The V call is TRBV2, the J call TRBJ2-1, with a weak D call TRBD2 (5 bases). V lost 7 bases to trimming and J lost 6 bases, with 13 bases between them. The CDR3 covers 13 residues. Germline V gene data show CDR1 as SNHLY and CDR2 as FYNNEI. CDR3 DNA sequence: TGTGCCAGCAACCCCGGGATTTCCAATGAGCAGTTCTTC. It is translated as CASNPGISNEQFF.

Comment on this clonotype: A read error is possible here, since a much larger clone lies one base away. Since the CDR3 does not end with the conserved phenylalanine or tryptophan, this likely comes from a read error. This chain uses TRBV6-5 with TRBJ2-5, with TRBD2 matching over 12 bases. The junction had 11 bases not matched to a gene; V was cut back by 2 bases and J by 7 bases. CDR3 length equals 17 residues. The germline V gene encodes CDR1 MNHEY and CDR2 SVGAGI. The CDR3 region is CASSYGLAGGPGVTQYS. CDR3 nucleotide sequence: TGTGCCAGCAGTTACGGGCTAGCGGGAGGGCCGGGGGTGACCCAGTACTCC.